This T cell receptor (beta chain) was retrieved from a study of T cell responses to AZD1222 COVID-19 vaccine. V was pared by 5 bases and J by 0 bases, with 2 bases between. In germline, CDR1 is MNHEY, CDR2 SMNVEV (reference sequence). The CDR3 has 13 residues. Data came from immunoSEQ multiplex PCR; TCRdb stores just in-frame clones and leaves some out. The repertoire holds 90,000 to 150,000 clones, with about 85% as singletons. With regard to this clone: Antigen: not known.

Points from the study as a whole: There were mostly white British donors and more females than males, and clonal diversity was possibly underestimated. No day 14 peak samples; only post-peak repertoires were characterized. The study found vaccine-associated CD4 TCRs spanning spike, dominant at 160-218 and 743-854.

The genes are TRBV27 and TRBJ1-6; no reliable D call. The sample consisted of peripheral blood, taken on day 0 of AZD1222 vaccination. The receptor was derived from an adult in good health. The CDR3 DNA reads TGTGCCAGCAGTGCCTCCTATAATTCACCCCTCCACTTT. It translates to CASSASYNSPLHF.